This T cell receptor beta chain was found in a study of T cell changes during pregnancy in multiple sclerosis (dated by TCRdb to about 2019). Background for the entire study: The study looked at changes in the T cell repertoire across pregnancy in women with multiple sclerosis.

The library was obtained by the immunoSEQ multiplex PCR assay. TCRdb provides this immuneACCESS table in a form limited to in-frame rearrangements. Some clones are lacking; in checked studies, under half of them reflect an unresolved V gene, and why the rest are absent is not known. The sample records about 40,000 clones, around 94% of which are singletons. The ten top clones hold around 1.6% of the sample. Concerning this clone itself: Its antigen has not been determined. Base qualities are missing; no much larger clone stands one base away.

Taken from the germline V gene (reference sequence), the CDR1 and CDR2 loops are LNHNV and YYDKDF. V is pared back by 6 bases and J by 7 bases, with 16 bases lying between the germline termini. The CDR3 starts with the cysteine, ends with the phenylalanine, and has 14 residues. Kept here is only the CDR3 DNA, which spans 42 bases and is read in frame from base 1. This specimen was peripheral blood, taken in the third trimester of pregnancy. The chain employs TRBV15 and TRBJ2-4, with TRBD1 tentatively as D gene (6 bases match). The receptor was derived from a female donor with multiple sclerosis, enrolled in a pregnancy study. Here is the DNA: TGTGCCACCAGGACTACAGGGTCGAGTAACATTCAGTACTTC. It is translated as CATRTTGSSNIQYF.